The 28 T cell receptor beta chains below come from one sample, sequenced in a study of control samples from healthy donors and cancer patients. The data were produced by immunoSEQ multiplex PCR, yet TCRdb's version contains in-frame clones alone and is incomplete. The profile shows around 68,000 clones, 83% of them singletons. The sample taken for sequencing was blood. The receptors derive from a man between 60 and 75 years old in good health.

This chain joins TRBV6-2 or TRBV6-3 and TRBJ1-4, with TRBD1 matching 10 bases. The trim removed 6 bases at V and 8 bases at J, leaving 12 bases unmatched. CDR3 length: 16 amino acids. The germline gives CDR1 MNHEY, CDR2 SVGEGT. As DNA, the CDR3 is TGTGCCAGCAGCCCACGGACAGGGGGGTTCGGCGAAAAACTGTTTTTT. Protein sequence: CASSPRTGGFGEKLFF.

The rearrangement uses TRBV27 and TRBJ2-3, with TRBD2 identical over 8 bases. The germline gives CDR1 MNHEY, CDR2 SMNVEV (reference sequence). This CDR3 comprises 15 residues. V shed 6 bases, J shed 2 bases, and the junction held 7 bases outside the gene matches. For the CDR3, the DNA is TGTGCCAGCAGCGACATAGCGGGGACCACAGATACGCAGTATTTT. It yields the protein CASSDIAGTTDTQYF.

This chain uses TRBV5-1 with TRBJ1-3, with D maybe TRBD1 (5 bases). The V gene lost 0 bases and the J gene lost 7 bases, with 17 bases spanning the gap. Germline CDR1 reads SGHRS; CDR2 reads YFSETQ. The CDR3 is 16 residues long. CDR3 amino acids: CASSLDGATTGNTIYF. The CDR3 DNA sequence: TGCGCCAGCAGCTTGGATGGGGCCACCACCGGGAACACCATATATTTT.

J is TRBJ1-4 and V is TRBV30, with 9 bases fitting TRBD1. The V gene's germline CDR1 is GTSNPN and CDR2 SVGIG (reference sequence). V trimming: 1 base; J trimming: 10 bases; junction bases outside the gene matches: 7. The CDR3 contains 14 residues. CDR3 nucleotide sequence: TGTGCCTGGAGTGAACACAGGGGGCGCGTAAAACTGTTTTTT. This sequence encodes CAWSEHRGRVKLFF.

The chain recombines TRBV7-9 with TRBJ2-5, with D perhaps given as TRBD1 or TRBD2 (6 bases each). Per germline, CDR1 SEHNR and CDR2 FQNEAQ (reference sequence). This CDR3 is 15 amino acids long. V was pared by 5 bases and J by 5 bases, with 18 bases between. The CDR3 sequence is CASSPQRGVEETQYF. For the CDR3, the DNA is TGTGCCAGCAGCCCACAAAGGGGGGTTGAGGAGACCCAGTACTTC.

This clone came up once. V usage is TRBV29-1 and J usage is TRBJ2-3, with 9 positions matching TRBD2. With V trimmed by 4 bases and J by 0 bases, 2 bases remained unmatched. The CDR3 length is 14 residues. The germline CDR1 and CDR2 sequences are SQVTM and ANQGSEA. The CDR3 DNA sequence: TGCAGCGTTGGACTAGCGGTTAGCACAGATACGCAGTATTTT. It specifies CSVGLAVSTDTQYF.

This CDR3 is CASKDRRNTEAFF. The CDR3 nucleotides are TGTGCCAGCAAAGACAGGCGGAACACTGAAGCTTTCTTT. This chain joins TRBV5-6 and TRBJ1-1; possible D gene TRBD1, 6 bases. Germline loops: CDR1 SGHDT, CDR2 YYEEEE. This CDR3 contains 13 residues. V was trimmed by 6 bases and J by 1 base, leaving 10 bases between them.

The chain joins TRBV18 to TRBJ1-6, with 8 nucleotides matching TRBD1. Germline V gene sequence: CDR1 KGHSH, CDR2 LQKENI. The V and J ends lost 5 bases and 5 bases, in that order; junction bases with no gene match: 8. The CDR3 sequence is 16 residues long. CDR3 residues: CASSSNRQGNNSPLHF. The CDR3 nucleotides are TGTGCCAGCTCATCAAATAGACAGGGGAATAATTCACCCCTCCACTTT.

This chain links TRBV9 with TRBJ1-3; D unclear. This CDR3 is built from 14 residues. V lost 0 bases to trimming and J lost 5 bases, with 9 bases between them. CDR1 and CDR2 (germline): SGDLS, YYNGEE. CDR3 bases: TGTGCCAGCAGCGTAGGGGAGGGTAGAAACACCATATATTTT. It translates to CASSVGEGRNTIYF.

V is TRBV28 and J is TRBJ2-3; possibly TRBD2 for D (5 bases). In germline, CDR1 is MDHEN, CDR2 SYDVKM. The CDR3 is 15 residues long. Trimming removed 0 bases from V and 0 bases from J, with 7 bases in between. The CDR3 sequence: CASSLWGRSTDTQYF. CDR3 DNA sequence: TGTGCCAGCAGTTTATGGGGGAGAAGCACAGATACGCAGTATTTT.

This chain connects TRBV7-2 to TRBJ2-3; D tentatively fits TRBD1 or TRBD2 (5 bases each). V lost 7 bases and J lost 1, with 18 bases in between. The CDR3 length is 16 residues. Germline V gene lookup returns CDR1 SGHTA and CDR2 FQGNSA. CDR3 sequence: CASTWGRGLRTDTQYF. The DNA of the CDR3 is TGTGCCAGCACCTGGGGCCGGGGCTTACGCACAGATACGCAGTATTTT.

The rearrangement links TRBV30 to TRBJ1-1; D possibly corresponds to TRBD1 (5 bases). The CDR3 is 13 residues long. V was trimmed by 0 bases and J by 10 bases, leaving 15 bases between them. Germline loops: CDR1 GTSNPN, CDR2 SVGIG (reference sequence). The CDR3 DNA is TGTGCCTGGAGTGTCCCCGGGACCCCGGTAGCTTTCTTT. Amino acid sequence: CAWSVPGTPVAFF.

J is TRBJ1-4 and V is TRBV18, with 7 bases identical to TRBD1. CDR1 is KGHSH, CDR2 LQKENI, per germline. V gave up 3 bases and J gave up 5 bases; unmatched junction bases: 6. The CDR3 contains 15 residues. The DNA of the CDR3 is TGTGCCAGCTCACCGCCGGACAGGCGGAATGAAAAACTGTTTTTT. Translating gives CASSPPDRRNEKLFF.

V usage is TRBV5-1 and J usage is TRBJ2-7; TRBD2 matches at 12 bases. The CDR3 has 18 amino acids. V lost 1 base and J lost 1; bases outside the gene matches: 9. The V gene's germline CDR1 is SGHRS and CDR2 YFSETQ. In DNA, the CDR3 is TGCGCCAGCAGCTTGAGGGGCCGACTAGCGGGAGTATCCTACGAGCAGTACTTC. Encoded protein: CASSLRGRLAGVSYEQYF.

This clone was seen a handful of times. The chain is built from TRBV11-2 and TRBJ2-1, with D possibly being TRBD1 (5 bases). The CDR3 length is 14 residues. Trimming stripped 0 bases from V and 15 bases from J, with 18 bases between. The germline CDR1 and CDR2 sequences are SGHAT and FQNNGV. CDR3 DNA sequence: TGTGCCAGCAGCTTAGAGCCCTCAGGGCGCGAAAGGTTCTTC. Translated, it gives CASSLEPSGRERFF.

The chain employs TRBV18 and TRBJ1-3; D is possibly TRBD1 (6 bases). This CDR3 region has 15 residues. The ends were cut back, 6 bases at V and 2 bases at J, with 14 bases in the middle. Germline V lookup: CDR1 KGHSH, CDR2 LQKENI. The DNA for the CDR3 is TGTGCCAGCTCCCGTGACAGGCTTACTGGAAACACCATATATTTT. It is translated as CASSRDRLTGNTIYF.

In DNA, the CDR3 is TGTGCCAGCAGTGAAATGACCCAAAATCCGGGGCAGCCCCAGCATTTT. Amino acids: CASSEMTQNPGQPQHF. V is TRBV6-1 and J is TRBJ1-5; no reliable D call. This CDR3 spans 16 amino acids. V was cut by 2 bases and J by 7 bases, with 18 bases left in between. CDR1 and CDR2 from the germline V gene are MNHNS and SASEGT.

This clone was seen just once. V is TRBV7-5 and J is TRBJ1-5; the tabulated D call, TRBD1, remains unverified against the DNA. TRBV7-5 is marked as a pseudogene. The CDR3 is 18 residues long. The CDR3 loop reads CARSLETGGRITNQPQHF. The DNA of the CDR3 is TGTGCCAGAAGCTTAGAGACAGGGGGAAGGATAACCAATCAGCCCCAGCATTTT.

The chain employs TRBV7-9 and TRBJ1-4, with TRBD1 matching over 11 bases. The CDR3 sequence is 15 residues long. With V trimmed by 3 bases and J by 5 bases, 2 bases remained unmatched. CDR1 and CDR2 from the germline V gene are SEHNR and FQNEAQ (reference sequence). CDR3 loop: CASSFGTGGNEKLFF. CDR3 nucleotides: TGTGCCAGCAGCTTTGGGACAGGGGGAAATGAAAAACTGTTTTTT.

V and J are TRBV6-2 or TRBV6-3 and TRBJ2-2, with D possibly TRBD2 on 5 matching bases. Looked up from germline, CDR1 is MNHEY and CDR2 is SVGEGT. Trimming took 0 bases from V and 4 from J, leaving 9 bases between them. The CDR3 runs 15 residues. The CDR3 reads CASSYSRVGTGELFF. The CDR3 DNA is TGTGCCAGCAGTTACTCGAGGGTTGGCACCGGGGAGCTGTTTTTT.

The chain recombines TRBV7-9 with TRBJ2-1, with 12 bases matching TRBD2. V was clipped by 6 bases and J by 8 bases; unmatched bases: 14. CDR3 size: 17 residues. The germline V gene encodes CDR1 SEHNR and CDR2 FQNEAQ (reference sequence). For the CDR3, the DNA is TGTGCCAGCAGTCCTCTACTAGCGGGAGGTGTTCGGGATGAGCAGTTCTTC. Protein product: CASSPLLAGGVRDEQFF.

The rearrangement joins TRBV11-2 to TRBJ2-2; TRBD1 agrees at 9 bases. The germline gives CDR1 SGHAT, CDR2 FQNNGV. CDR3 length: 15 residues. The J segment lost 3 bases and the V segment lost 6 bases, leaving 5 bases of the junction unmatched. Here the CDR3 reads CASSPDRGYTGELFF. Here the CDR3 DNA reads TGTGCCAGCAGTCCGGACAGGGGTTACACCGGGGAGCTGTTTTTT.

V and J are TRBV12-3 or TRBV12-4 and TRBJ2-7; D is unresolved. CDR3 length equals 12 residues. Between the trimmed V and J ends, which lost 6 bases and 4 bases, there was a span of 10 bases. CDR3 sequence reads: CASSMTYYEQYF. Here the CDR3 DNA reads TGTGCCAGCAGCATGACGTATTACGAGCAGTACTTC.

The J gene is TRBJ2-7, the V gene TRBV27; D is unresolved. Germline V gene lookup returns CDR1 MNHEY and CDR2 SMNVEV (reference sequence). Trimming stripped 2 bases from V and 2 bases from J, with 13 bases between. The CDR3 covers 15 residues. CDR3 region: CASSLLGSRPYEQYF. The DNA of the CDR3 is TGTGCCAGCAGTTTACTGGGCTCGAGACCCTACGAGCAGTACTTC.

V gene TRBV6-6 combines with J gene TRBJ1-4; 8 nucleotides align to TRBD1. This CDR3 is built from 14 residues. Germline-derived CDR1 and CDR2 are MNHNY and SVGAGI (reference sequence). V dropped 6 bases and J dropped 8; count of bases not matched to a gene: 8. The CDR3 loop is CASRPTGVGEKLFF. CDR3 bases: TGTGCCAGCAGGCCGACAGGGGTGGGAGAAAAACTGTTTTTT.

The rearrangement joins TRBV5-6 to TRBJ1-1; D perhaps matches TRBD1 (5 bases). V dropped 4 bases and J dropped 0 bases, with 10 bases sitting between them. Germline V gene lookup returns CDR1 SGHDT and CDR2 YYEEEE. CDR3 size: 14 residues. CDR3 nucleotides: TGTGCCAGCAGCAGAGGGACGGTGAACACTGAAGCTTTCTTT. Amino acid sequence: CASSRGTVNTEAFF.

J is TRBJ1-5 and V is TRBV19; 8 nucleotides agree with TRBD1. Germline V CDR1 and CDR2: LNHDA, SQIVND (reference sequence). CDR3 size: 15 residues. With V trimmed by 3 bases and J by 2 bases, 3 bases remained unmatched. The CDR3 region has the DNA TGTGCCAGTAGTATCCAGGGGGCTGGCAATCAGCCCCAGCATTTT. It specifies CASSIQGAGNQPQHF.

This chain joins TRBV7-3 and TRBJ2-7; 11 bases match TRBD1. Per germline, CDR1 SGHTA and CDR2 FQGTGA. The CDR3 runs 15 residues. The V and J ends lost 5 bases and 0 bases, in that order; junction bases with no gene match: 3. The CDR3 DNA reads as TGTGCCAGCAGCCCCGGGACAGGGGGCTCCTACGAGCAGTACTTC. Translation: CASSPGTGGSYEQYF.